What follows are 17 T cell receptor beta chains derived from one specimen sequenced in a study of T-cell reconstitution after alpha-beta-depleted transplantation in children. For TCRbeta, the library was prepared with unique molecular identifiers. TCRdb used MiXCR to reprocess the PCR reads, holding one entry per CDR3 protein. The table lists 100,000 or so distinct CDR3 sequences, around 5.9% of them singletons. This material consisted of PBMCs, mostly from graft donor cells, taken 60 days after TCRalphabeta/CD19-depleted stem cell transplant. Receptor source: a female patient under 10 years old who had a stem cell transplant for Fanconi anemia, so the T cells may come from the graft donor.

This clonotype was observed at least ten times. V usage is TRBV12-3 or TRBV12-4 and J usage is TRBJ1-2; D is uncertain. CDR3 length: 15 amino acids. V lost 4 bases and J lost 0, with 12 bases in between. The CDR3 DNA is TGTGCCAGCAGTTCCCGGTTGGAAGCTAACTATGGCTACACCTTC. Encoded protein: CASSSRLEANYGYTF.

This clonotype was counted ten times or more. V is TRBV10-3 and J is TRBJ2-3; the D call may be TRBD1 or TRBD2 (5 bases each). The CDR3 is 14 residues long. Germline CDR1 ENHRY, CDR2 SYGVKD. The V end was cut by 6 bases, the J end by 2 bases, with 12 bases between. The CDR3 protein is CAISGAGTTDTQYF. The DNA of the CDR3 is TGTGCCATCAGCGGGGCCGGTACCACAGATACGCAGTATTTT.

This clonotype has at least ten counts. This chain joins TRBV5-1 and TRBJ2-2; 7 bases fit TRBD2. The CDR3 runs to 15 residues. The V segment lost 2 bases and the J segment 2 bases; nucleotides outside the gene matches: 3. Germline V gene data show CDR1 as SGHRS and CDR2 as YFSETQ. The DNA for the CDR3 is TGCGCCAGCAGCTTTTCGGGACTAAACACCGGGGAGCTGTTTTTT. Its protein is CASSFSGLNTGELFF.

This clonotype was seen at least ten times. J is TRBJ2-1 and V is TRBV20-1; tentative D call: TRBD1 (6 bases). Deletions cut 0 bases from V and 3 bases from J, with 6 bases between. This CDR3 contains 13 residues. Per germline, CDR1 DFQATT and CDR2 SNEGSKA (reference sequence). This CDR3 reads CSAREQGYNEQFF. The CDR3 coding sequence is TGCAGTGCTAGAGAACAGGGCTACAATGAGCAGTTCTTC.

This clonotype showed up many times. The gene calls are TRBV7-9 and TRBJ2-5, with TRBD2 identical over 7 bases. CDR1 and CDR2 (germline): SEHNR, FQNEAQ (reference sequence). CDR3 length: 13 amino acids. V shed 5 bases and J 4 bases; nucleotides not matched to a gene: 4. The CDR3 DNA follows: TGTGCCAGCAGCCCTGGGACTACAGAGACCCAGTACTTC. It is translated as CASSPGTTETQYF.

The sample holds many counts of this clonotype. The gene calls are TRBV27 and TRBJ2-3; D is ambiguous. CDR1 is MNHEY, CDR2 SMNVEV, per germline (reference sequence). The ends were cut back, 8 bases at V and 3 bases at J, with 15 bases in the middle. The length of the CDR3 is 14 residues. CDR3 region: CASPVRIATDTQYF. The CDR3 nucleotides are TGTGCCAGCCCCGTCCGGATTGCGACAGATACGCAGTATTTT.

There are many counts of this clonotype. This chain links TRBV20-1 with TRBJ2-1, with a tentative D call TRBD2 (5 bases). Trimming removed 1 base at V and 0 bases at J, with 13 bases between. The CDR3 covers 16 residues. The germline V gene has CDR1 DFQATT and CDR2 SNEGSKA (reference sequence). The CDR3 protein is CSARASGPSSYNEQFF. The CDR3, as DNA: TGCAGTGCTAGAGCAAGCGGACCGAGCTCCTACAATGAGCAGTTCTTC.

This clonotype was observed a few times. The chain has TRBV7-2 and TRBJ2-7; 9 positions match TRBD2. The CDR3 is 14 amino acids. CDR1 and CDR2 from the germline V gene are SGHTA and FQGNSA. V lost 5 bases and J lost 3; bases outside the gene matches: 5. CDR3 nucleotides: TGTGCCAGCAGCCTTAGCGGGAGAAACTACGAGCAGTACTTC. Translating gives CASSLSGRNYEQYF.

The rearrangement links TRBV10-3 to TRBJ2-3, with 8 bases fitting TRBD1. Germline CDR1 is ENHRY and CDR2 is SYGVKD. The ends lost 10 bases at V and 5 bases at J; junction bases unmatched: 11. The CDR3 extends over 14 amino acids. The CDR3 sequence is CATGATGGEDTQYF. CDR3 in DNA: TGTGCCACCGGGGCTACAGGGGGTGAAGATACGCAGTATTTT.

This clonotype was detected ten times or more. The chain joins TRBV29-1 to TRBJ2-3, with a weak D call TRBD2 (6 bases). CDR1 and CDR2 (germline): SQVTM, ANQGSEA. The CDR3 covers 15 residues. With 0 bases removed from V and 2 bases from J, the gap between germline ends came to 12 bases. The CDR3 nucleotides read TGCAGCGTTGAAGATGGACTACATCTCACAGATACGCAGTATTTT. Amino acid sequence: CSVEDGLHLTDTQYF.

Remarks on this clonotype: A much larger clone differs by one base, so this may be a read error. The chain joins TRBV28 to TRBJ2-7; 7 positions match TRBD1. This CDR3 region has 13 residues. Germline-derived CDR1 and CDR2 are MDHEN and SYDVKM. V shed 8 bases and J 2 bases; nucleotides not matched to a gene: 6. The CDR3 sequence is CASGAGTAYEQYF. CDR3 nucleotide sequence: TGTGCCAGCGGCGCCGGGACAGCCTACGAGCAGTACTTC.

This clonotype has more than one count but fewer than ten. This rearrangement joins TRBV28 to TRBJ2-3, with a tentative D call TRBD2 (5 bases). The germline V and J ends were trimmed by 6 bases and 2 bases, with 18 bases remaining between them. Per the germline V gene, CDR1 is MDHEN and CDR2 is SYDVKM. The CDR3 is 16 amino acids. CDR3 nucleotide sequence: TGTGCCAGCAGCGAAAATCCGGACTCTTACACAGATACGCAGTATTTT. Its translation is CASSENPDSYTDTQYF.

In its sample, this clonotype was seen many times. The chain is built from TRBV28 and TRBJ1-1, with D maybe TRBD1 (5 bases). This CDR3 contains 13 residues. Trimming removed 2 bases from V and 8 bases from J, with 12 bases in between. The germline gives CDR1 MDHEN, CDR2 SYDVKM. The CDR3 loop is CASSLLIRVEAFF. Here the CDR3 DNA reads TGTGCCAGCAGTTTACTTATCAGGGTCGAAGCTTTCTTT. The full variable domain, completed using reference TRBV28 and TRBJ1-1, is DVKVTQSSRYLVKRTGEKVFLECVQDMDHENMFWYRQDPGLGLRLIYFSYDVKMKEKGDIPEGYSVSREKKERFSLILESASTNQTSMYLCASSLLIRVEAFFGQGTRLTVV.

The rearrangement joins TRBV5-1 to TRBJ2-5, with 7 bases fitting TRBD1. The CDR3 is made up of 16 amino acids. The V segment lost 0 bases and the J segment 2 bases; nucleotides outside the gene matches: 7. CDR1 is SGHRS, CDR2 YFSETQ, per germline. Written as DNA, the CDR3 is TGCGCCAGCAGCTTGGACCCTTGGGGACAGCAAGAGACCCAGTACTTC. Its protein is CASSLDPWGQQETQYF.

The CDR3, as DNA: TGTGCCAGCAGCCAAGATAGACTTGACCCGTTCTTC. Translation gives CASSQDRLDPFF. The chain uses TRBV3-1 and TRBJ2-1; D is ambiguous. This CDR3 is 12 amino acids long. Trimming removed 0 bases at V and 15 bases at J, with 12 bases between. In germline, CDR1 is LGHDT, CDR2 YNNKEL (reference sequence).

The table lists this clonotype with many counts. This chain uses TRBV7-2 with TRBJ1-5, with 7 bases identical to TRBD1. The CDR3 has 14 amino acids. The germline V gene encodes CDR1 SGHTA and CDR2 FQGNSA. J was trimmed by 7 bases and V by 5 bases; bases with no gene match: 8. The CDR3: CASSRGGAGQPQHF. The CDR3 DNA is TGTGCCAGCAGCCGAGGGGGCGCGGGGCAGCCCCAGCATTTT.

In its sample, this clonotype was seen many times. The CDR3, as DNA: TGCAGTGCTAGGGTACGAGGGGGCCCCTACAATGAGCAGTTCTTC. Translation gives CSARVRGGPYNEQFF. V is TRBV20-1 and J is TRBJ2-1, with 7 nucleotides matching TRBD1. CDR1 DFQATT and CDR2 SNEGSKA come from the germline V gene (reference sequence). Unmatched junction bases numbered 7, after V lost 3 bases and J lost 2 bases. The CDR3 covers 15 residues.